Listed below are T cell receptor beta chains from one sample, sequenced in a study of blood T cells in healthy people across ages. In TCRdb, the 5' RACE reads were re-called with MiXCR into one record per CDR3 protein. The sample consists of 950,000 to 1,200,000 distinct CDR3 sequences, 35% to 40% of them appearing once. The sample taken for sequencing was blood. The origin of the receptors is a man between 18 and 29 years old in good health. Both conserved end residues are part of each CDR3. A D gene is named only where the DNA matches it firmly. Clone size is given for some rows only: seen once, a few or many times, or a class if the clone is expanded.

D gene,V gene,clone size,J gene,CDR3 protein,CDR3 DNA
.,TRBV9,.,TRBJ1-1,CASRDGRGEAFF,TGTGCCAGCAGGGACGGCAGGGGTGAAGCTTTCTTT
TRBD1,TRBV12-3/TRBV12-4,.,TRBJ2-2,CASRKNTGGRNTGELFF,TGTGCCAGCAGGAAAAATACAGGGGGCCGGAACACCGGGGAGCTGTTTTTT
TRBD1,TRBV28,.,TRBJ2-7,CASQGAVSYEQYF,TGTGCCAGCCAGGGGGCCGTCTCCTACGAGCAGTACTTC
.,TRBV4-2,few,TRBJ2-1,CASSPEGSPYNEQFF,TGTGCCAGCAGCCCCGAGGGGTCCCCGTACAATGAGCAGTTCTTC
.,TRBV27,few,TRBJ1-5,CASSVRQYQPQHF,TGTGCCAGCAGTGTACGGCAGTATCAGCCCCAGCATTTT
.,TRBV20-1,.,TRBJ1-5,CSARDLLNASNQPQHF,TGCAGTGCTAGAGATCTACTAAATGCTAGCAATCAGCCCCAGCATTTT
.,TRBV7-6,few,TRBJ2-7,CASSLAPDPSYEQYF,TGTGCCAGCAGCTTAGCTCCAGATCCCTCCTACGAGCAGTACTTC
.,TRBV15,.,TRBJ1-4,CATSRDLGVTTGFRGRNEKLFF,TGTGCCACCAGCAGAGATTTGGGAGTAACTACCGGGTTCAGAGGGAGAAATGAAAAACTGTTTTTT
.,TRBV6-2/TRBV6-3,many,TRBJ2-5,CASSTHEGLQETQYF,TGTGCCAGCAGCACACACGAGGGTCTACAAGAGACCCAGTACTTC
.,TRBV6-5,.,TRBJ1-2,CASRVGGTANYGYTF,TGTGCCAGCCGAGTGGGGGGAACAGCTAACTATGGCTACACCTTC
.,TRBV7-2,.,TRBJ1-6,CASSLAGAGNSPLHF,TGTGCCAGCAGCTTAGCCGGAGCAGGGAATTCACCCCTCCACTTT
.,TRBV6-5,few,TRBJ1-4,CASSYSPKKKLFF,TGTGCCAGCAGTTACTCCCCCAAAAAAAAACTGTTTTTT
.,TRBV4-3,.,TRBJ2-3,CASSQDVTRTDTQYF,TGCGCCAGCAGCCAGGATGTTACTAGGACAGATACGCAGTATTTT
TRBD2,TRBV3-1,.,TRBJ2-7,CASSQPSQRGPYNEQYF,TGTGCCAGCAGCCAACCTTCCCAGCGGGGCCCTTACAATGAGCAGTACTTC
.,TRBV5-1,.,TRBJ2-1,CASSLTDAHEQFF,TGCGCCAGCAGCTTGACGGACGCTCACGAGCAGTTCTTC
TRBD2,TRBV7-9,.,TRBJ2-7,CASSSRGSGGPISYEQYF,TGTGCCAGCAGCTCCCGAGGTAGCGGGGGGCCAATCTCCTACGAGCAGTACTTC
.,TRBV20-1,.,TRBJ1-2,CSALTRGRNGHTF,TGCAGTGCTCTCACCAGGGGCCGGAATGGCCACACCTTC
TRBD1,TRBV20-1,many,TRBJ2-7,CSVNTGDRFYEQYF,TGCAGTGTTAATACCGGGGACAGGTTTTACGAGCAGTACTTC
.,TRBV4-3,.,TRBJ1-2,CASSGQLNYGYTF,TGCGCCAGCAGCGGACAGTTGAACTATGGCTACACCTTC
.,TRBV18,few,TRBJ1-6,CASSPLSGNSGSPLHF,TGTGCCAGCTCACCACTTTCAGGGAATTCGGGTTCACCCCTCCACTTT
.,TRBV12-3/TRBV12-4,.,TRBJ2-7,CTSSSVFSAGSYEQYF,TGTACCAGCAGCTCAGTCTTTAGTGCAGGGTCCTACGAGCAGTACTTC
.,TRBV27,.,TRBJ1-6,CASSLAIPGPPHF,TGTGCCAGCTCGTTGGCGATTCCGGGTCCCCCCCACTTT
.,TRBV4-1,.,TRBJ1-2,CASTPTGYYGYTF,TGCGCCAGCACCCCAACAGGGTACTATGGCTACACCTTC
TRBD1,TRBV29-1,few,TRBJ2-2,CSVRRGRGTGELFF,TGCAGCGTTCGTAGGGGGCGCGGCACCGGGGAGCTGTTTTTT
.,TRBV12-3/TRBV12-4,few,TRBJ2-1,CASSALGEQFF,TGTGCCAGCAGCGCACTGGGTGAGCAGTTCTTC
.,TRBV9,.,TRBJ2-7,CASSVGRDFYEQYF,TGTGCCAGCAGCGTAGGGAGGGATTTCTACGAGCAGTACTTC
.,TRBV12-3/TRBV12-4,.,TRBJ1-1,CASSLPGPGTEAFF,TGTGCCAGCAGTTTACCCGGGCCGGGGACTGAAGCTTTCTTT
TRBD1,TRBV6-5,.,TRBJ2-7,CASSDRDSNEQYF,TGTGCCAGCAGTGACCGGGACAGTAACGAGCAGTACTTC
TRBD1,TRBV20-1,.,TRBJ1-1,CSARDLGQLAFF,TGCAGTGCTAGAGATCTGGGACAGCTGGCTTTCTTT
TRBD2,TRBV7-2,.,TRBJ2-7,CASSLVAGDHYEQYF,TGTGCCAGCAGCTTAGTAGCGGGGGATCACTACGAGCAGTACTTC
.,TRBV4-1,many,TRBJ2-4,CASSPSREWEMNGDIQYF,TGCGCCAGCAGCCCCAGCCGTGAGTGGGAGATGAATGGTGACATTCAGTACTTC
.,TRBV12-3/TRBV12-4,.,TRBJ1-1,CASSSRRGRLGNTEAFF,TGTGCCAGCAGCTCGAGACGGGGCAGGCTTGGGAACACTGAAGCTTTCTTT
.,TRBV6-1,.,TRBJ2-7,CASSEGGAIGEQYF,TGTGCCAGCAGTGAAGGTGGGGCAATAGGCGAGCAGTACTTC
.,TRBV20-1,.,TRBJ2-7,CSATQATGYEQYF,TGCAGTGCTACACAGGCGACTGGCTACGAGCAGTACTTC